This T cell receptor (beta chain) was profiled in a study of T cells in Graves' hyperthyroidism and ophthalmopathy. Uncontrolled infection, other autoimmune disease, pregnancy and lactation each barred patients from inclusion. The CDR3 totals 15 residues. Trimming pared 0 bases from V and 6 bases from J, leaving 15 bases between. In germline, CDR1 is MNHEY, CDR2 SVGAGI. Ten or more counts support this clonotype. RNA transcripts provided the source from which TCR beta CDR3 regions were amplified. The TCR CDR3 was amplified in a first-round RT-PCR using the HTBI primer set. TCRdb re-analysed the multiplex PCR reads in MiXCR, keeping a single row per CDR3 protein. In the table there are 300,000 or so distinct CDR3 sequences, 21% of which are singletons.

Sequenced input: blood. The rearrangement joins TRBV6-5 to TRBJ2-7; a possible D gene is TRBD2 (5 bases). This receptor was taken from a woman aged 45 to 65 with Graves' hyperthyroidism. The CDR3 nucleotides are TGTGCCAGCAGTTACTCGAGGGCCCGTCGAGGCGAGCAGTACTTC. As protein: CASSYSRARRGEQYF.